The rows below give T cell receptor beta chains drawn from one sample of a study of T-cell reconstitution after alpha-beta-depleted transplantation in children. From the PCR reads, TCRdb called clonotypes with MiXCR, one entry per CDR3 protein. The sample has a few hundred thousand distinct CDR3 sequences; under 20% are singletons. The sample consisted of PBMCs, mostly from graft donor cells, taken 360 days after TCRalphabeta/CD19-depleted stem cell transplant. Receptors were obtained from a boy in the first two years of life who had a stem cell transplant for Wiskott-Aldrich syndrome, so the T cells may come from the graft donor. CDR3s include the opening cysteine and the closing phenylalanine or tryptophan. A D gene is named only where the DNA matches it firmly. Clone size appears in some rows only: once, few, many, or a class for an expanded clone.

>TRBV6-2/TRBV6-3|TRBJ2-5|-|few
CASSRRVETQYF
TGTGCCAGCAGTCGGAGGGTAGAGACCCAGTACTTC
>TRBV5-1|TRBJ2-7|-|-
CASSLTSPYEQYF
TGCGCCAGCAGCTTGACCAGTCCCTACGAGCAGTACTTC
>TRBV20-1|TRBJ1-5|-|-
CSARLRGPQHF
TGCAGTGCTAGACTCAGGGGGCCCCAGCATTTT
>TRBV5-1|TRBJ2-1|TRBD2|-
CASSGTSGSVTWYNEQFF
TGCGCCAGCAGCGGGACTAGCGGGAGTGTCACTTGGTACAATGAGCAGTTCTTC
>TRBV5-1|TRBJ2-1|TRBD1|-
CASLPGTGGYNEQFF
TGCGCCAGCCTCCCCGGGACAGGGGGTTACAATGAGCAGTTCTTC
>TRBV11-3|TRBJ1-4|TRBD1|-
CASSLVDRHNEKLFF
TGTGCCAGCAGCTTAGTGGACAGGCACAATGAAAAACTGTTTTTT
>TRBV4-2|TRBJ2-2|TRBD2|-
CASSSGLAGVNTGELFF
TGTGCCAGCAGCTCTGGACTAGCGGGGGTGAACACCGGGGAGCTGTTTTTT
>TRBV29-1|TRBJ2-1|TRBD2|-
CSVEGSSGFYNEQFF
TGCAGCGTTGAAGGCAGTAGCGGGTTCTACAATGAGCAGTTCTTC
>TRBV7-8|TRBJ2-6|-|few
CAVGTDLSGANVLTF
TGTGCTGTGGGGACGGACCTTTCTGGGGCCAACGTCCTGACTTTC
>TRBV7-2|TRBJ2-1|-|-
CASSLDPPTNEQFF
TGTGCCAGCAGCTTAGACCCCCCCACCAATGAGCAGTTCTTC
>TRBV19|TRBJ2-3|TRBD1|few
CASSPGTGGETDTQYF
TGTGCCAGTAGTCCTGGGACAGGGGGCGAAACAGATACGCAGTATTTT
>TRBV5-5|TRBJ2-2|-|-
CASSLSSLANTGELFF
TGTGCCAGCAGCTTGTCTTCTCTCGCGAACACCGGGGAGCTGTTTTTT
>TRBV12-3/TRBV12-4|TRBJ1-6|-|few
CASSYRELNSPLHF
TGTGCCAGCAGTTACCGGGAATTGAATTCACCCCTCCACTTT
>TRBV11-2|TRBJ2-1|-|-
CASSLVHGITSNEQFF
TGTGCCAGCAGCTTAGTACACGGGATTACCTCCAATGAGCAGTTCTTC
>TRBV29-1|TRBJ1-5|-|-
CSVGGGRQPQHF
TGCAGCGTTGGGGGGGGCAGGCAGCCCCAGCATTTT
>TRBV7-2|TRBJ2-1|TRBD2|-
CASSLRRGGPSYNEQFF
TGTGCCAGCAGCTTACGGCGGGGGGGCCCCTCCTACAATGAGCAGTTCTTC
>TRBV24-1|TRBJ2-5|TRBD2|-
CATSGGGSHQETQYF
TGTGCCACCAGTGGAGGCGGGAGTCACCAAGAGACCCAGTACTTC
>TRBV24-1|TRBJ2-1|-|-
CATSGEYPYNEQFF
TGTGCCACCAGTGGGGAGTACCCCTACAATGAGCAGTTCTTC
>TRBV6-6|TRBJ2-1|-|few
CASSSPQYNEQFF
TGTGCCAGCAGTTCACCTCAGTACAATGAGCAGTTCTTC
>TRBV7-9|TRBJ2-6|-|few
CASSISGANVLTF
TGTGCCAGCAGCATCTCTGGGGCCAACGTCCTGACTTTC
>TRBV4-1|TRBJ2-3|TRBD1|-
CASSGRDRGIRHSDTQYF
TGCGCCAGCAGCGGCCGGGACAGGGGAATTCGACACTCAGATACGCAGTATTTT
>TRBV11-2|TRBJ2-3|TRBD2|-
CASSKREGQDTQYF
TGTGCCAGCAGCAAGCGGGAGGGCCAAGATACGCAGTATTTT
>TRBV24-1|TRBJ1-5|-|-
CATSRGGWEQPQHF
TGTGCCACCAGTAGAGGCGGGTGGGAACAGCCCCAGCATTTT
>TRBV7-6|TRBJ2-2|-|few
CASSLGVGGSVNTGELFF
TGTGCCAGCAGCTTAGGCGTAGGGGGGAGCGTTAACACCGGGGAGCTGTTTTTT
>TRBV6-2/TRBV6-3|TRBJ2-1|-|-
CASSYGSGGNEQFF
TGTGCCAGCAGTTATGGTAGCGGCGGCAATGAGCAGTTCTTC
>TRBV6-1|TRBJ1-1|-|few
CASKVTAKGEAFF
TGTGCCAGCAAGGTGACAGCGAAGGGGGAAGCTTTCTTT
>TRBV6-2/TRBV6-3|TRBJ2-2|TRBD2|-
CASSYSWTSGKRNTGELFF
TGTGCCAGCAGTTACTCCTGGACTAGCGGGAAAAGGAACACCGGGGAGCTGTTTTTT
>TRBV4-1|TRBJ2-4|-|few
CASSQRAIQYKNIQYF
TGCGCCAGCAGCCAAAGGGCGATCCAGTACAAAAACATTCAGTACTTC